This T cell receptor beta chain comes out of a study of blood T cell repertoires in COVID-19. Measured with immunoSEQ multiplex PCR; TCRdb has only the in-frame clones, and not every one. This table holds 150,000 or so clones, approximately 88% found once. There are a few counts of this clone. Germline loops: CDR1 SGHRS, CDR2 YFSETQ. CDR3 length: 14 residues. Trimming took off 2 bases at V and 5 bases at J, with 11 bases between the two ends. Source material: peripheral blood. The chain recombines TRBV5-1 with TRBJ1-5; D gene uncertain. The TCR originated in a man in his forties or fifties with acute or convalescent COVID-19. CDR3 region: CASSLRGGDQPQHF. For the CDR3, the DNA is TGCGCCAGCAGCTTACGGGGTGGGGATCAGCCCCAGCATTTT.